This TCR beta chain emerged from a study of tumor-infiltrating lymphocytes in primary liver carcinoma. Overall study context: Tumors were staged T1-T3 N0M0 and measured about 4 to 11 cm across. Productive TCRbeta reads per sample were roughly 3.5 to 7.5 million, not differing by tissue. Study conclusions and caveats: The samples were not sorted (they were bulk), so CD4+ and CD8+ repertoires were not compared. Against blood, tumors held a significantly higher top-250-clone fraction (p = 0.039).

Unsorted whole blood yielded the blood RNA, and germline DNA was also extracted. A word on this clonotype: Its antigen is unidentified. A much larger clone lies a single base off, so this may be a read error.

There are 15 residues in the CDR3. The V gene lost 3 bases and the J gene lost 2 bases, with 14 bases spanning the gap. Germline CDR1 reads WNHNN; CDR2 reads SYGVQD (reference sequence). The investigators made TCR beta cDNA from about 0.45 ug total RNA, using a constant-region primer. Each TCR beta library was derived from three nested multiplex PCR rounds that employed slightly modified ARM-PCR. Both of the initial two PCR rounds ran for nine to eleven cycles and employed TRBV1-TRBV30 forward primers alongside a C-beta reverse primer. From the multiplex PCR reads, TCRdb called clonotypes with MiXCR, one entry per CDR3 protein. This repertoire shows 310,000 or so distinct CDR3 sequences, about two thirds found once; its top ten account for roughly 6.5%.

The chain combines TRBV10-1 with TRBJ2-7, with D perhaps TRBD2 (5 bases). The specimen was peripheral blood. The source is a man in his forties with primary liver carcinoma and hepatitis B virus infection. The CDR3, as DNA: TGCGCCAGCAGTGATCGGACTCTCGGCACCTACGAGCAGTACTTC. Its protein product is CASSDRTLGTYEQYF.